The 3 T cell receptor beta chains reported below all come from one sample, sequenced in a study of metastatic and nonmetastatic thyroid tumors. Via MiXCR, TCRdb re-called the PCR reads. The sample has about 15,000 clones; 29% are singletons. Until they underwent thyroid surgery, no patient had received any treatment. The sequencing input was tumor tissue. Every receptor here comes from a male donor with papillary thyroid cancer or a benign thyroid nodule (not recorded which). Some clones in this sample may be carry-over from other donors' samples.

By sample fraction, this clone is medium-sized. This chain links TRBV20-1 with TRBJ2-7; D may be TRBD1 (6 bases). The CDR3 covers 13 residues. CDR1 DFQATT and CDR2 SNEGSKA come from the germline V gene (reference sequence). Between the trimmed V and J ends, which lost 3 bases and 3 bases, there was a span of 12 bases. CDR3 nucleotides: TGCAGTGCTAGGACAGGTTATGGCTACGAGCAGTACTTC. Translated, it gives CSARTGYGYEQYF.

In this sample, this clone turned up a few times. Its ends do not fully match the called genes, so a read error is possible. The chain couples TRBV28 to TRBJ2-3; a possible D gene is TRBD2 (5 bases). The germline V gene has CDR1 MDHEN and CDR2 SYDVKM. The CDR3 runs 17 residues. CDR3 DNA sequence: TGTGCCAGCAGGTCCCCCAAGTCCGGTTCTAGCACATATACGCAGTATTTT. Its translation: CASRSPKSGSSTYTQYF.

On this clone: Sequence at one end of the junction differs from germline and may be a read error. The chain is built from TRBV18 and TRBJ1-2; the D is unclear. Germline V gene lookup returns CDR1 KGHSH and CDR2 LQKENI. The CDR3 spans 13 residues. CDR3 protein: CASSPSVGSQPFF. DNA for the CDR3: TGTGCCAGCTCACCATCGGTGGGAAGCCAGCCGTTCTTC.